This TCR beta chain was recovered during a study of T cells expressing NK-cell markers. The CDR3 extends over 15 amino acids. Germline CDR1 and CDR2: MNHNS and SASEGT. Following a re-call of the 5' RACE reads, TCRdb has one entry per CDR3 protein and lacks DNA. This sample's clone table lists a few hundred thousand distinct CDR3 sequences. The sequence was obtained from a man aged 18 to 70 in good health. Sequencing was performed on blood T cells: a sorted CD56 or NKG2C T cell subset, CD4+ or CD8+ T cells, or bulk PBMC T cells (not recorded which). This chain joins TRBV6-1 and TRBJ2-5; no DNA is available, so the TRBD1 call from TCRdb remains unchecked. CDR3 sequence: CASSDGGQGGETQYF.